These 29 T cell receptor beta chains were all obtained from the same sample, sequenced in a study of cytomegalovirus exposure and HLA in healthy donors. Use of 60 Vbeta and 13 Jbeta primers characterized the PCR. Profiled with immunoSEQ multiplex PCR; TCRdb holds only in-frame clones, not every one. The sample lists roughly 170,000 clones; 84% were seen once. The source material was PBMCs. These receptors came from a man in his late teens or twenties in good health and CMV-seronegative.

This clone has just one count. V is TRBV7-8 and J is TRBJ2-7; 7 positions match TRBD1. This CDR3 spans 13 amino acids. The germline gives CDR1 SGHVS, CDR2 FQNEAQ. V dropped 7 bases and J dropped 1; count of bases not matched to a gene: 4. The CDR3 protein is CASIARGSYEQYF. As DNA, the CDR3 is TGTGCCAGCATTGCCAGGGGGTCCTACGAGCAGTACTTC. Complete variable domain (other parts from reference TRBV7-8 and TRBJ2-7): GAGVSQSPRYKVAKRGQDVALRCDPISGHVSLFWYQQALGQGPEFLTYFQNEAQLDKSGLPSDRFFAERPEGSVSTLKIQRTQQEDSAVYLCASIARGSYEQYFGPGTRLTVT.

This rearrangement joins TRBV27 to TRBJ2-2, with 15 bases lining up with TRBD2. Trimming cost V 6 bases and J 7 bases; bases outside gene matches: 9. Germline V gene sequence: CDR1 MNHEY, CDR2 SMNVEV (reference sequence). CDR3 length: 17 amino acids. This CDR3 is CASRDVPGLAGGGELFF. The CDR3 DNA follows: TGTGCCAGCAGAGATGTACCGGGACTAGCGGGGGGCGGGGAGCTGTTTTTT.

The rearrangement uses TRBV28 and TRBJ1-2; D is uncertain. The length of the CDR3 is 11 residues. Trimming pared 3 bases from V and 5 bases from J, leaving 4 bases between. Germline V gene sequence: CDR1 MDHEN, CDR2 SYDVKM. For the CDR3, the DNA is TGTGCCAGCAGTTTGAGGTATGGCTACACCTTC. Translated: CASSLRYGYTF.

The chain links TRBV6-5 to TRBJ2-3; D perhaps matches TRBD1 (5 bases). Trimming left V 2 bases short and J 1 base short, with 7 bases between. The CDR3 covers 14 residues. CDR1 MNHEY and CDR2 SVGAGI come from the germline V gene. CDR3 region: CASSYIRGTDTQYF. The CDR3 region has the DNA TGTGCCAGCAGTTACATCAGGGGCACAGATACGCAGTATTTT.

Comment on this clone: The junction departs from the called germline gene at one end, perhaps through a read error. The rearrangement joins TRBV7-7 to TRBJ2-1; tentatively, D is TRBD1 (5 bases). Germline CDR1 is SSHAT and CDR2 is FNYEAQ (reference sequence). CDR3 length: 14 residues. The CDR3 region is CASSSTQGSNEQFF. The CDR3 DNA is TGTGCTAGCAGTTCTACTCAGGGATCCAATGAGCAGTTCTTC.

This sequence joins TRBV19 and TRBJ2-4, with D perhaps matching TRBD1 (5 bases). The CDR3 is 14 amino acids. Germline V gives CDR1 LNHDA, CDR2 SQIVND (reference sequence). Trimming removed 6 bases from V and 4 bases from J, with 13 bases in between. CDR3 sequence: CASSYRTRKNIQYF. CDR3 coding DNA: TGTGCCAGTAGCTATAGGACAAGGAAAAACATTCAGTACTTC. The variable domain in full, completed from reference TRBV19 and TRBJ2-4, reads DGGITQSPKYLFRKEGQNVTLSCEQNLNHDAMYWYRQDPGQGLRLIYYSQIVNDFQKGDIAEGYSVSREKKESFPLTVTSAQKNPTAFYLCASSYRTRKNIQYFGAGTRLSVL.

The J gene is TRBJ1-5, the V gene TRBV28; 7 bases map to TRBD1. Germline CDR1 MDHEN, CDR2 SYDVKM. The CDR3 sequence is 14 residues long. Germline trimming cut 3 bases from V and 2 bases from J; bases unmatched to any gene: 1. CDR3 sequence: CASSFGQGNQPQHF. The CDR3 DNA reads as TGTGCCAGCAGTTTTGGACAGGGCAATCAGCCCCAGCATTTT.

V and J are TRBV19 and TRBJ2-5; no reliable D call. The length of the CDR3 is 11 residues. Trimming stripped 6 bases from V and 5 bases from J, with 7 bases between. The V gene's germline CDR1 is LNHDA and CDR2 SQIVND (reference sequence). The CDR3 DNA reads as TGTGCCAGTAGGAGTACGGAGACCCAGTACTTC. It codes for CASRSTETQYF. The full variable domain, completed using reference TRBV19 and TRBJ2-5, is DGGITQSPKYLFRKEGQNVTLSCEQNLNHDAMYWYRQDPGQGLRLIYYSQIVNDFQKGDIAEGYSVSREKKESFPLTVTSAQKNPTAFYLCASRSTETQYFGPGTRLLVL.

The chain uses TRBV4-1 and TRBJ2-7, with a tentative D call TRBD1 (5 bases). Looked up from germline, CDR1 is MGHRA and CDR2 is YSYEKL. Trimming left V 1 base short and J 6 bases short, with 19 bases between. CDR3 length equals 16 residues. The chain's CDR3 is CASSQVPRRVKVEQYF. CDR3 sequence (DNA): TGCGCCAGCAGCCAAGTTCCCCGCAGGGTAAAGGTCGAGCAGTACTTC.

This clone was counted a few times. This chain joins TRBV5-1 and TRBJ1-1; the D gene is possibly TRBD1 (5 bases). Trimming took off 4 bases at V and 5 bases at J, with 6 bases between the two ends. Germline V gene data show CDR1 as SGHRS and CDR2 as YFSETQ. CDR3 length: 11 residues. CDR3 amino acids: CASSRGTEAFF. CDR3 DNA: TGCGCCAGCAGCCGGGGGACTGAAGCTTTCTTT.

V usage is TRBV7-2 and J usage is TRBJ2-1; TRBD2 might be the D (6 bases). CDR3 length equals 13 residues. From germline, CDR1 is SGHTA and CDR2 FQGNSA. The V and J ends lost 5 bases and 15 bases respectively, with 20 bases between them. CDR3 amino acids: CASSDGGAPTPFF. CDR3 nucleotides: TGTGCCAGCAGCGACGGCGGGGCCCCGACCCCGTTCTTC.

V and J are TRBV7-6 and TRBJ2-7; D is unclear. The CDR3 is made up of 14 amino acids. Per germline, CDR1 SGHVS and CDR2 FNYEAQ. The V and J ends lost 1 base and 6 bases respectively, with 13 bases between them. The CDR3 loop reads CASSLGAEPLEQYF. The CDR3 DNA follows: TGTGCCAGCAGCTTAGGGGCAGAGCCCCTCGAGCAGTACTTC.

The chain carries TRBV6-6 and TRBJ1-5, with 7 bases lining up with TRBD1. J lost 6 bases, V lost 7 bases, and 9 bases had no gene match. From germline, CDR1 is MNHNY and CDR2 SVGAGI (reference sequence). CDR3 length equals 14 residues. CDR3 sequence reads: CASTLGTVRQPQHF. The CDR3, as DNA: TGTGCCAGCACCCTCGGGACAGTCCGTCAGCCCCAGCATTTT.

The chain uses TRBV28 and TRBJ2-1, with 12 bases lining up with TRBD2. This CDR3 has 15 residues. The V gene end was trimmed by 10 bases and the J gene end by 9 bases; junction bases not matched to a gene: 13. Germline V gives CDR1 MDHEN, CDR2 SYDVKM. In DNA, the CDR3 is TGTGCCACTAGGGAGGCGGCTAGCGGGAGGGGTGAGCAGTTCTTC. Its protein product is CATREAASGRGEQFF.

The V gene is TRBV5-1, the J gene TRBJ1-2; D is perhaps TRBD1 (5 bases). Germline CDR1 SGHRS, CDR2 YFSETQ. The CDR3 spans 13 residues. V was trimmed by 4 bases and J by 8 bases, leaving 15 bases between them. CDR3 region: CASSPGTTRGYTF. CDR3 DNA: TGCGCCAGCAGCCCCGGGACTACTCGGGGCTACACCTTC. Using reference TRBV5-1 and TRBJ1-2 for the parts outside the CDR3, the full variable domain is KAGVTQTPRYLIKTRGQQVTLSCSPISGHRSVSWYQQTPGQGLQFLFEYFSETQRNKGNFPGRFSGRQFSNSRSEMNVSTLELGDSALYLCASSPGTTRGYTFGSGTRLTVV.

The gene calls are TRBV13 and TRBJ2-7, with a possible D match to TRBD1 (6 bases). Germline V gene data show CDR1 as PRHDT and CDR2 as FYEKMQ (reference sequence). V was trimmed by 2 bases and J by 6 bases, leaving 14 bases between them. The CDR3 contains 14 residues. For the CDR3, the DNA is TGTGCCAGCAGCTTAACACGTTCCAGGGGCGAGCAGTACTTC. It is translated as CASSLTRSRGEQYF.

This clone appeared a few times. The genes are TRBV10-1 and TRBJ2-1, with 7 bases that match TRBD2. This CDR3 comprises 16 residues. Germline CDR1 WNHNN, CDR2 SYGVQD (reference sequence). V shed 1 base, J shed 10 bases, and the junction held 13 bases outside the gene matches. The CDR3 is CASSECYLSGGREQFF. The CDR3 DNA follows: TGCGCCAGCAGTGAGTGTTATCTATCGGGAGGTCGAGAGCAGTTCTTC.

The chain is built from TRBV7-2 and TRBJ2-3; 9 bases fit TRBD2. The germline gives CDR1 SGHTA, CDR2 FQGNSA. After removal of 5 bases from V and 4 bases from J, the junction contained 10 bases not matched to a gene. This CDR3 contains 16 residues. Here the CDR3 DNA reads TGTGCCAGCAGCGGCGTACTAGCGGGTTTGTCAGATACGCAGTATTTT. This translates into CASSGVLAGLSDTQYF.

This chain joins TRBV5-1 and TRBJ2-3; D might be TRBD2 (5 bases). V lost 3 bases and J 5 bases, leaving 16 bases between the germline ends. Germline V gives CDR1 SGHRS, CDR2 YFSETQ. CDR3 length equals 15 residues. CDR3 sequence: CASSSDGVRLDTQYF. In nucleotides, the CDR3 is TGCGCCAGCAGCTCCGACGGGGTCCGGCTAGATACGCAGTATTTT.

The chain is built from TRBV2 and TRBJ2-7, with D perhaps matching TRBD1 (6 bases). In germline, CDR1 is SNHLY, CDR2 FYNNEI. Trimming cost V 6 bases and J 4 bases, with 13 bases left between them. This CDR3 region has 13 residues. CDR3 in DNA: TGTGCCAGCAGGGGGGCAGGGATTTACGAGCAGTACTTC. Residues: CASRGAGIYEQYF.

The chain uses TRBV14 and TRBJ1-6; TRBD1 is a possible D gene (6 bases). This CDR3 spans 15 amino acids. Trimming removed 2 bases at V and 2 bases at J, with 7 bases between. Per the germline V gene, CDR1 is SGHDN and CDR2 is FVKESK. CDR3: CASSQPGAYNSPLHF. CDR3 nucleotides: TGTGCCAGCAGCCAACCAGGGGCCTATAATTCACCCCTCCACTTT.

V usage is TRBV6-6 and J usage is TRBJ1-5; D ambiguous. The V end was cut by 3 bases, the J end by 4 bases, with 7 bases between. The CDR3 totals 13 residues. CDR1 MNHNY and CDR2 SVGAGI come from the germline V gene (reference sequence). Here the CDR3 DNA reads TGTGCCAGCAGTTATACGGGGAATCAGCCCCAGCATTTT. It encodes CASSYTGNQPQHF.

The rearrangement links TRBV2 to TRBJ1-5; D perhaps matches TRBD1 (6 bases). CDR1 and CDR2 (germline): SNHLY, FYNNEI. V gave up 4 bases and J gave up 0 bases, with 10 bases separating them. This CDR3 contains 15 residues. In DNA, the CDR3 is TGTGCCAGCAGTGTCGGGGGGGCTAGCAATCAGCCCCAGCATTTT. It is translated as CASSVGGASNQPQHF.

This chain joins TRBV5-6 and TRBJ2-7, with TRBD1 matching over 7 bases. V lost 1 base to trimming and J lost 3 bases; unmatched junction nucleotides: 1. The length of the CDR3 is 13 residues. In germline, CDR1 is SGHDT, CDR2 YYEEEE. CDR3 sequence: CASSLQGDYEQYF. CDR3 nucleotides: TGTGCCAGCAGCTTGCAGGGGGACTACGAGCAGTACTTC.

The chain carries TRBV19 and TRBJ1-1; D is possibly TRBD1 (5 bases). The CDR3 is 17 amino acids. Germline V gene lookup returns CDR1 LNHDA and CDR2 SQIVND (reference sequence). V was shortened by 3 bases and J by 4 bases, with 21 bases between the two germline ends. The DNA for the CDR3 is TGTGCCAGTAGTATCGTCCTGGACACAATGGCTCCCACTGAAGCTTTCTTT. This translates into CASSIVLDTMAPTEAFF.

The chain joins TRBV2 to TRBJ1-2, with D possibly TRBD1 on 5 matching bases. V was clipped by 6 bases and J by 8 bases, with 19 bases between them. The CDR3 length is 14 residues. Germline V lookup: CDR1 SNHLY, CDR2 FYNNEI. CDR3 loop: CASSLQEAGEGYTF. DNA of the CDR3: TGTGCCAGCAGCTTACAGGAAGCGGGGGAAGGCTACACCTTC.

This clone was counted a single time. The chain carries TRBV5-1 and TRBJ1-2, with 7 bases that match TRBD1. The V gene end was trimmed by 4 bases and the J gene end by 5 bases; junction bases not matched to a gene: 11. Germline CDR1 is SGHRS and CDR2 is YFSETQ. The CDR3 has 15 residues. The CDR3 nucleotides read TGCGCCAGCAGCGCCGACGGACAGGCCGGGTATGGCTACACCTTC. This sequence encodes CASSADGQAGYGYTF.

The CDR3 bases are TGTGCCAGCAGCCCGGGGGGGTACGGGGAGACCCAGTACTTC. This sequence encodes CASSPGGYGETQYF. The chain joins TRBV11-2 to TRBJ2-5, with TRBD2 matching over 8 bases. From germline, CDR1 is SGHAT and CDR2 FQNNGV. V shed 5 bases and J 5 bases; nucleotides not matched to a gene: 7. The CDR3 spans 14 residues.

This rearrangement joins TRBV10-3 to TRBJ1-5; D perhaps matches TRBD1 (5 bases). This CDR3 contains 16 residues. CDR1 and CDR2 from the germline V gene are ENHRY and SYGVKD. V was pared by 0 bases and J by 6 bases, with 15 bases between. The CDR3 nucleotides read TGTGCCATCAGTGAGTCGACCGGGGCGGGGGTTCAGCCCCAGCATTTT. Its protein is CAISESTGAGVQPQHF.